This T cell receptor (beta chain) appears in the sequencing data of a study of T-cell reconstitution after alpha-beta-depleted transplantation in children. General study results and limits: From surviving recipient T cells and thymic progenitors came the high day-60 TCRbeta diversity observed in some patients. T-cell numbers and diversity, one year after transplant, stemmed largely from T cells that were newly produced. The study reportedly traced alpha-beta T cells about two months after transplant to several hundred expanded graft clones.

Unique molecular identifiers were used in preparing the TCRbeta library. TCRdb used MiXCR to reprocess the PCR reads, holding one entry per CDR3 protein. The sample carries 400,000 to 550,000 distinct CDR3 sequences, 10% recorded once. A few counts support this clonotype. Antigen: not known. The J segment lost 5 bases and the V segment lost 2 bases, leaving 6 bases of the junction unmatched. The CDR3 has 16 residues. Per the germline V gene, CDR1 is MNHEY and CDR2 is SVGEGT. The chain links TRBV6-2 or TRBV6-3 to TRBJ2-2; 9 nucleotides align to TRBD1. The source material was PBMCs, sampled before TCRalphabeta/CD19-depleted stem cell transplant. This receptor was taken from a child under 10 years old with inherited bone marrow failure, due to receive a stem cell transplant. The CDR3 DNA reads TGTGCCAGCAGTTACCGGGACAGGGTCGGGACCGGGGAGCTGTTTTTT. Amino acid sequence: CASSYRDRVGTGELFF.